This T cell receptor (beta chain) was sequenced in a study of PD-1 blockade in mismatch repair-deficient tumors. Study context: Enrolled about 2013-2016, patients had progressing, pretreated mismatch repair-deficient cancers of about a dozen types. Study-level points and caveats: Rapid post-treatment expansion, then contraction, generally preceding radiologic response, marked tumor-resident clones.

Every patient had mismatch repair deficiency by PCR or immunohistochemistry. Germline V gives CDR1 MNHNS, CDR2 SASEGT. V lost 4 bases to trimming and J lost 6 bases; unmatched junction nucleotides: 11. The CDR3 loop spans 16 amino acids. As regards this clone: Its antigen is undetermined.

Sequenced by immunoSEQ multiplex PCR; TCRdb stores in-frame clones only, minus some. The sample carries under 15,000 clones, roughly 82% recorded once. The receptor's source is an adult with mismatch repair-deficient cancer. The V and J genes are TRBV6-1 and TRBJ1-4; 7 bases line up with TRBD1. Specimen: PBMCs, collected about 15 weeks after starting pembrolizumab. CDR3 amino acids: CASSVYRGGRDEKLFF. CDR3 DNA: TGTGCCAGCAGTGTGTACAGGGGCGGTCGGGATGAAAAACTGTTTTTT.